This is a list of T cell receptor beta chains from one sample in a study of T cells in Graves' hyperthyroidism and ophthalmopathy. TCRdb reprocessed the multiplex PCR reads with MiXCR, giving one entry per CDR3 protein. Here the sample spans 450,000 to 600,000 distinct CDR3 sequences, around 13% being singletons. Sequencing used blood. These receptors came from a woman between 40 and 55 years old with Graves' hyperthyroidism. Both conserved end residues are part of each CDR3. Each record gives: clone size, J gene, D gene, V gene, CDR3 DNA, CDR3 protein. A D gene is named only where the DNA matches it firmly. Clone size is given for some rows only: seen once, a few or many times, or a class if the clone is expanded.

abundance: many
j_gene: TRBJ2-7
d_gene: TRBD2
v_gene: TRBV5-1
CDR3nt: TGCGCCAGCAGCTTTCAGAGCGGGACTGACGAGCAGTACTTC
CDR3aa: CASSFQSGTDEQYF

abundance: few
j_gene: TRBJ2-5
d_gene: TRBD1
v_gene: TRBV20-1
CDR3nt: TGCAGTGCTAGCGGGGCGGGACAGGGAGAGGAGACCCAGTACTTC
CDR3aa: CSASGAGQGEETQYF

abundance: many
j_gene: TRBJ2-1
d_gene: TRBD1
v_gene: TRBV2
CDR3nt: TGTGCCAGCGAGGCGGGACAGGGACACAATGAGCAGTTCTTC
CDR3aa: CASEAGQGHNEQFF

abundance: many
j_gene: TRBJ2-3
d_gene: TRBD2
v_gene: TRBV9
CDR3nt: TGTGCCAGCAGCGCCTTCGGACTAGACGTAACAGATACGCAGTATTTT
CDR3aa: CASSAFGLDVTDTQYF

abundance: many
j_gene: TRBJ1-5
d_gene: NA
v_gene: TRBV5-1
CDR3nt: TGCGCCAGCAGACCGGACGGTTATAGCAATCAGCCCCAGCATTTT
CDR3aa: CASRPDGYSNQPQHF

abundance: NA
j_gene: TRBJ1-1
d_gene: NA
v_gene: TRBV28
CDR3nt: TGTGCCAGCACCCCCCTCGTGACGGGGAACACTGAAGCTTTCTTT
CDR3aa: CASTPLVTGNTEAFF

abundance: few
j_gene: TRBJ2-7
d_gene: NA
v_gene: TRBV10-3
CDR3nt: TGTGCCATCAGTGACTTAAGTCAATCCTACGAGCAGTACTTC
CDR3aa: CAISDLSQSYEQYF

abundance: many
j_gene: TRBJ2-7
d_gene: NA
v_gene: TRBV18
CDR3nt: TGTGCCAGCTCACCACAAGGTCCCAACGAGCAGTACTTC
CDR3aa: CASSPQGPNEQYF

abundance: few
j_gene: TRBJ2-1
d_gene: NA
v_gene: TRBV29-1
CDR3nt: TGCAGCGTTGACCGACTAGGAGAATACAATGAGCAGTTCTTC
CDR3aa: CSVDRLGEYNEQFF

abundance: NA
j_gene: TRBJ2-5
d_gene: NA
v_gene: TRBV5-1
CDR3nt: TGCGCCAGCAGATTGGGACACATCCGGGAGACCCAGTACTTC
CDR3aa: CASRLGHIRETQYF

abundance: many
j_gene: TRBJ1-1
d_gene: TRBD1
v_gene: TRBV5-1
CDR3nt: TGCGCCAGCAGCCAGGGACAGCGTTCTTACACTGAAGCTTTCTTT
CDR3aa: CASSQGQRSYTEAFF

abundance: many
j_gene: TRBJ2-3
d_gene: NA
v_gene: TRBV6-1
CDR3nt: TGTGCCAGCCCCCCGGGACGAAACACAGATACGCAGTATTTT
CDR3aa: CASPPGRNTDTQYF

abundance: NA
j_gene: TRBJ2-3
d_gene: NA
v_gene: TRBV19
CDR3nt: TGTGCCAGTAGTAGCTACAGGACCACTAGCACAGATACGCAGTATTTT
CDR3aa: CASSSYRTTSTDTQYF

abundance: once
j_gene: TRBJ2-2
d_gene: NA
v_gene: TRBV27
CDR3nt: TGTGCCAGCATGGGGGGCACCGGGGAGCTGTTTTTT
CDR3aa: CASMGGTGELFF

abundance: few
j_gene: TRBJ1-1
d_gene: NA
v_gene: TRBV7-9
CDR3nt: TGTGCCAGCAGCTTACCAGCTTTCTTT
CDR3aa: CASSLPAFF

abundance: few
j_gene: TRBJ2-1
d_gene: TRBD1
v_gene: TRBV9
CDR3nt: TGTGCCAGCAGCGTAGGGACAGGGGGTTTCAATGAGCAGTTCTTC
CDR3aa: CASSVGTGGFNEQFF

abundance: many
j_gene: TRBJ2-4
d_gene: TRBD2
v_gene: TRBV3-1
CDR3nt: TGTGCCAGCAGCCAAGAGCGACTAGCGGGAGCCAAAAACATTCAGTACTTC
CDR3aa: CASSQERLAGAKNIQYF

abundance: many
j_gene: TRBJ1-1
d_gene: NA
v_gene: TRBV6-1
CDR3nt: TGTGCCAGCAGCCAAATCTCAGCTTTCTTT
CDR3aa: CASSQISAFF

abundance: many
j_gene: TRBJ2-7
d_gene: NA
v_gene: TRBV20-1
CDR3nt: TGCAGTGCTAGAGTCGGTTACGAGCAGTACTTC
CDR3aa: CSARVGYEQYF

abundance: many
j_gene: TRBJ2-7
d_gene: TRBD2
v_gene: TRBV20-1
CDR3nt: TGCAGTGCTCCCTTCCCAGCGGGGGCCTACGAGCAGTACTTC
CDR3aa: CSAPFPAGAYEQYF

abundance: NA
j_gene: TRBJ1-2
d_gene: NA
v_gene: TRBV29-1
CDR3nt: TGCAGCGTTGCGGCCGGGACGGACTATGGCTACACCTTC
CDR3aa: CSVAAGTDYGYTF

abundance: NA
j_gene: TRBJ2-3
d_gene: NA
v_gene: TRBV4-2
CDR3nt: TGTGCCAGCAGCCAAGAATTCAGGGGAGGCACAGATACGCAGTATTTT
CDR3aa: CASSQEFRGGTDTQYF

abundance: many
j_gene: TRBJ2-1
d_gene: NA
v_gene: TRBV3-1
CDR3nt: TGTGCCAGCAGCCAAGACGGGATTTACAATGAGCAGTTCTTC
CDR3aa: CASSQDGIYNEQFF

abundance: many
j_gene: TRBJ2-1
d_gene: NA
v_gene: TRBV2
CDR3nt: TGTGCCAGCACTACGGAAGAGAATGAGCAGTTCTTC
CDR3aa: CASTTEENEQFF

abundance: NA
j_gene: TRBJ1-6
d_gene: TRBD1
v_gene: TRBV7-6
CDR3nt: TGTGCCAGCAGCTCCCTCCCGGCAGGGGGATCACCCCTCCACTTT
CDR3aa: CASSSLPAGGSPLHF

abundance: many
j_gene: TRBJ2-5
d_gene: NA
v_gene: TRBV2
CDR3nt: TGTGCCAGCGGGGAGTCCCAAGAGACCCAGTACTTC
CDR3aa: CASGESQETQYF

abundance: NA
j_gene: TRBJ2-7
d_gene: NA
v_gene: TRBV9
CDR3nt: TGTGCCAGCAGCGTAGGAGAGGGGCTAGCCGACCACTACTACGAGCAGTACTTC
CDR3aa: CASSVGEGLADHYYEQYF

abundance: few
j_gene: TRBJ1-3
d_gene: NA
v_gene: TRBV28
CDR3nt: TGTGCCAGCAGTTTAATATACAGGGATGGAAACACCATATATTTT
CDR3aa: CASSLIYRDGNTIYF

abundance: many
j_gene: TRBJ2-1
d_gene: TRBD2
v_gene: TRBV28
CDR3nt: TGTGCCAGCATTGACGGGGGGGCCCCCTACAATGAGCAGTTCTTC
CDR3aa: CASIDGGAPYNEQFF

abundance: many
j_gene: TRBJ1-5
d_gene: TRBD1
v_gene: TRBV6-1
CDR3nt: TGTGCCAGCTTAGGACAGGGGCCAGGTCAGCCCCAGCATTTT
CDR3aa: CASLGQGPGQPQHF

abundance: many
j_gene: TRBJ1-1
d_gene: TRBD1
v_gene: TRBV10-1
CDR3nt: TGCGCCAGCAGTTCTCCGGGACAGGATGAAGCTTTCTTT
CDR3aa: CASSSPGQDEAFF

abundance: NA
j_gene: TRBJ2-1
d_gene: TRBD2
v_gene: TRBV18
CDR3nt: TGTGCCAGCTCACCTAAGGGACTAGCGGGAGATCATGAGCAGTTCTTC
CDR3aa: CASSPKGLAGDHEQFF

abundance: many
j_gene: TRBJ2-1
d_gene: TRBD2
v_gene: TRBV12-3/TRBV12-4
CDR3nt: TGTGCCAGCAGTTTCGGGGGGGGATCACAAGATGAGCAGTTCTTC
CDR3aa: CASSFGGGSQDEQFF

abundance: many
j_gene: TRBJ2-1
d_gene: NA
v_gene: TRBV20-1
CDR3nt: TGCAGTGCTAGAACGGCTGGAAGCCTCAATGAGCAGTTCTTC
CDR3aa: CSARTAGSLNEQFF

abundance: many
j_gene: TRBJ2-7
d_gene: TRBD2
v_gene: TRBV20-1
CDR3nt: TGCAGTGCTCCTGATACCGGGAGGGCTCAATACGAGCAGTACTTC
CDR3aa: CSAPDTGRAQYEQYF

abundance: NA
j_gene: TRBJ1-2
d_gene: NA
v_gene: TRBV6-5
CDR3nt: TGTGCCAGCAGTTACTCCGGACAACTAGCTAGCTATGGCTACACCTTC
CDR3aa: CASSYSGQLASYGYTF

abundance: many
j_gene: TRBJ2-5
d_gene: TRBD1
v_gene: TRBV12-3/TRBV12-4
CDR3nt: TGTGCCAGCAGCTTAGTGATTACCGGGACAGGGGAAGAGACCCAGTACTTC
CDR3aa: CASSLVITGTGEETQYF

abundance: NA
j_gene: TRBJ2-2
d_gene: NA
v_gene: TRBV6-1
CDR3nt: TGTGCCAGCAGTGAAGCGCTTCGGAACACCGGGGAGCTGTTTTTT
CDR3aa: CASSEALRNTGELFF

abundance: NA
j_gene: TRBJ1-4
d_gene: TRBD1
v_gene: TRBV5-1
CDR3nt: TGCGCCAGCAGCTTAGGCGGGACAGCTACTAATGAAAAACTGTTTTTT
CDR3aa: CASSLGGTATNEKLFF

abundance: NA
j_gene: TRBJ2-7
d_gene: TRBD1
v_gene: TRBV4-1
CDR3nt: TGCGCCAGCAGCCAAGCCCCGACCGGGACAGGGTCGAACGAGCAGTACTTC
CDR3aa: CASSQAPTGTGSNEQYF

abundance: many
j_gene: TRBJ1-6
d_gene: NA
v_gene: TRBV5-5
CDR3nt: TGTGCCAGCAGCTTGTGGGGGACGGGTGATTCACCCCTCCACTTT
CDR3aa: CASSLWGTGDSPLHF

abundance: many
j_gene: TRBJ1-1
d_gene: NA
v_gene: TRBV4-2
CDR3nt: TGTGCCAGCAGCCAAGATCCCCTGGGTGAGGTCGCGGCTTTCTTT
CDR3aa: CASSQDPLGEVAAFF

abundance: NA
j_gene: TRBJ1-1
d_gene: TRBD1
v_gene: TRBV14
CDR3nt: TGTGCCAGCAGCCAATTGGGACAGGGGTACACTGAAGCTTTCTTT
CDR3aa: CASSQLGQGYTEAFF

abundance: few
j_gene: TRBJ2-1
d_gene: NA
v_gene: TRBV29-1
CDR3nt: TGCAGCGTCCAGCGTTACAATGAGCAGTTCTTC
CDR3aa: CSVQRYNEQFF

abundance: many
j_gene: TRBJ2-1
d_gene: TRBD2
v_gene: TRBV19
CDR3nt: TGTGCCAGTAGTATGCGGGAGGGGGGATGGTACAATGAGCAGTTCTTC
CDR3aa: CASSMREGGWYNEQFF

abundance: many
j_gene: TRBJ2-2
d_gene: TRBD1
v_gene: TRBV7-8
CDR3nt: TGTGCCAGCAGCCCCCGGACAGGGGTGGCCGGGGAGCTGTTTTTT
CDR3aa: CASSPRTGVAGELFF

abundance: many
j_gene: TRBJ2-7
d_gene: NA
v_gene: TRBV7-8
CDR3nt: TGTGCCAGCAGTAGCAGCCACGACGAGCAGTACTTC
CDR3aa: CASSSSHDEQYF

abundance: NA
j_gene: TRBJ2-2
d_gene: NA
v_gene: TRBV7-9
CDR3nt: TGTGCCAGCAATAACAGGGTCACCGGGGAGCTGTTTTTT
CDR3aa: CASNNRVTGELFF

abundance: NA
j_gene: TRBJ2-2
d_gene: NA
v_gene: TRBV5-4
CDR3nt: TGTGCCAGCAGCTTTGGGGGGGCTCGGGGCACCGGGGAGCTGTTTTTT
CDR3aa: CASSFGGARGTGELFF

abundance: NA
j_gene: TRBJ1-2
d_gene: TRBD1
v_gene: TRBV19
CDR3nt: TGTGCCAGTAGAAGGGACAGGAACTATGGCTACACCTTC
CDR3aa: CASRRDRNYGYTF

abundance: few
j_gene: TRBJ2-2
d_gene: NA
v_gene: TRBV5-1
CDR3nt: TGCGCCAGCAGTAAATCCGTCAGGGGTGGCACCGGGGAGCTGTTTTTT
CDR3aa: CASSKSVRGGTGELFF

abundance: many
j_gene: TRBJ2-3
d_gene: TRBD2
v_gene: TRBV29-1
CDR3nt: TGCAGCGGCGAGGGACTAGCGGGGAGCACAGATACGCAGTATTTT
CDR3aa: CSGEGLAGSTDTQYF

abundance: few
j_gene: TRBJ1-5
d_gene: TRBD1
v_gene: TRBV19
CDR3nt: TGTGCCAGTACTATCGGACAGGGACCCAATCAGCCCCAGCATTTT
CDR3aa: CASTIGQGPNQPQHF

abundance: NA
j_gene: TRBJ2-1
d_gene: NA
v_gene: TRBV10-3
CDR3nt: TGTGCCATCAGTGAGCCCCTGGAGGGCCTTCACCCGGGTGAGCAGTTCTTC
CDR3aa: CAISEPLEGLHPGEQFF

abundance: many
j_gene: TRBJ1-1
d_gene: NA
v_gene: TRBV20-1
CDR3nt: TGCAGTGCTCCCTATAACACTGAAGCTTTCTTT
CDR3aa: CSAPYNTEAFF

abundance: many
j_gene: TRBJ2-1
d_gene: TRBD2
v_gene: TRBV11-2
CDR3nt: TGTGCCAGCAGCATTAGCGGGAGTGTGTATGAGCAGTTCTTC
CDR3aa: CASSISGSVYEQFF

abundance: NA
j_gene: TRBJ1-2
d_gene: NA
v_gene: TRBV10-3
CDR3nt: TGTGCCATCAGTGGGAGAAGTGACTATGGCTACACCTTC
CDR3aa: CAISGRSDYGYTF

abundance: many
j_gene: TRBJ2-3
d_gene: NA
v_gene: TRBV3-1
CDR3nt: TGTGCCAGCAGCCAAGGGCGAGTGGCGGGAGATACGCAGTATTTT
CDR3aa: CASSQGRVAGDTQYF

abundance: many
j_gene: TRBJ2-2
d_gene: TRBD1
v_gene: TRBV12-3/TRBV12-4
CDR3nt: TGTGCCAGCAGACCGACAGGGATCACCGGGGAGCTGTTTTTT
CDR3aa: CASRPTGITGELFF

abundance: NA
j_gene: TRBJ2-3
d_gene: NA
v_gene: TRBV20-1
CDR3nt: TGCAGTGCTAGAGATCCGGGGCGGGCAGATACGCAGTATTTT
CDR3aa: CSARDPGRADTQYF